Following are 20 T cell receptor beta chains from one sample sequenced in a study of blood T cells in healthy people across ages. Sample-barcoded 5' priming and a J-beta primer mix drove a second PCR of about 6 to 12 cycles. From the 5' RACE reads, TCRdb called clonotypes with MiXCR, one entry per CDR3 protein. The sample has almost 550,000 distinct CDR3 sequences; under 30% are singletons. These data were also reused for a study on T cells of mothers and their children.

Sequencing input: blood. These receptor sequences come from a boy aged 5 to 17 in good health.

The chain has TRBV7-2 and TRBJ1-1, with unresolved D. The CDR3 is 12 amino acids. The V and J ends lost 1 base and 9 bases respectively, with 9 bases between them. Germline V CDR1 and CDR2: SGHTA, FQGNSA. The CDR3 loop reads CASSLVTTQAFF. The CDR3 coding sequence is TGTGCCAGCAGCTTAGTAACAACACAAGCTTTCTTT. Variable domain in full (rest from reference TRBV7-2 and TRBJ1-1): GAGVSQSPSNKVTEKGKDVELRCDPISGHTALYWYRQSLGQGLEFLIYFQGNSAPDKSGLPSDRFSAERTGGSVSTLTIQRTQQEDSAVYLCASSLVTTQAFFGQGTRLTVV.

This clonotype was seen more than once but under ten times. This chain links TRBV28 with TRBJ2-3; weak D call: TRBD1 (5 bases). The CDR3 has 16 amino acids. The germline CDR1 and CDR2 sequences are MDHEN and SYDVKM. V gave up 3 bases and J gave up 4 bases, with 17 bases separating them. CDR3 bases: TGTGCCAGCAGTTTGTCGGTCAGGGTACTTTCAGATACGCAGTATTTT. Translated, it gives CASSLSVRVLSDTQYF.

The CDR3 sequence: CASSFLPDGTYEQYF. In DNA form, the CDR3 reads TGCGCCAGCAGCTTCCTTCCGGACGGGACCTACGAGCAGTACTTC. The V and J genes are TRBV5-1 and TRBJ2-7; D possibly corresponds to TRBD2 (5 bases). The V end was cut by 2 bases, the J end by 2 bases, with 14 bases between. The length of the CDR3 is 15 residues. Germline assignment: CDR1 SGHRS and CDR2 YFSETQ.

This clonotype was seen a few times. V is TRBV27 and J is TRBJ2-3; 12 bases agree with TRBD2. V gave up 10 bases and J gave up 1 base; unmatched junction bases: 3. Germline CDR1 MNHEY, CDR2 SMNVEV (reference sequence). This CDR3 is built from 14 residues. CDR3 DNA: TGTGCCACCCGACTAGCGGGGGGCACAGATACGCAGTATTTT. It specifies CATRLAGGTDTQYF.

This clonotype was seen a few times. This rearrangement joins TRBV6-1 to TRBJ2-3; 7 nucleotides line up with TRBD1. The CDR3 extends over 16 amino acids. V dropped 6 bases and J dropped 6; count of bases not matched to a gene: 15. The V gene's germline CDR1 is MNHNS and CDR2 SASEGT. In nucleotides, the CDR3 is TGTGCCAGCAGACCGCTGTGGCAGGGGGAAGGGGATACGCAGTATTTT. It is translated as CASRPLWQGEGDTQYF.

This clonotype was counted only a few times. The V call is TRBV7-2, the J call TRBJ1-1; a weak D match, TRBD1 (6 bases). V gave up 3 bases and J gave up 5 bases, with 13 bases separating them. The V gene's germline CDR1 is SGHTA and CDR2 FQGNSA. There are 14 residues in the CDR3. The DNA for the CDR3 is TGTGCCAGCAGCTTCGTACAGGGACGGACTGAAGCTTTCTTT. Protein: CASSFVQGRTEAFF.

The rearrangement links TRBV7-9 to TRBJ1-3; D remains unclear. The germline V and J ends were trimmed by 3 bases and 0 bases, with 12 bases remaining between them. The CDR3 has 16 residues. Germline CDR1 reads SEHNR; CDR2 reads FQNEAQ (reference sequence). The CDR3 region is CASSLGWERSGNTIYF. The CDR3 DNA follows: TGTGCCAGCAGCTTGGGTTGGGAACGCTCTGGAAACACCATATATTTT.

V is TRBV2 and J is TRBJ1-1; D is uncertain. The germline V gene encodes CDR1 SNHLY and CDR2 FYNNEI. The CDR3 sequence is 11 residues long. V was clipped by 11 bases and J by 5 bases, with 12 bases between them. CDR3 sequence (DNA): TGTGCCGGCACGGGGTGGACTGAAGCTTTCTTT. This encodes CAGTGWTEAFF. The whole variable domain, filled in from reference TRBV2 and TRBJ1-1, reads EPEVTQTPSHQVTQMGQEVILRCVPISNHLYFYWYRQILGQKVEFLVSFYNNEISEKSEIFDDQFSVERPDGSNFTLKIRSTKLEDSAMYFCAGTGWTEAFFGQGTRLTVV.

In this sample, this clonotype turned up a few times. The V call is TRBV20-1, the J call TRBJ1-4; possibly TRBD1 for D (5 bases). Trimming cost V 3 bases and J 2 bases, with 22 bases left between them. The CDR3 is 18 amino acids. Germline V gives CDR1 DFQATT, CDR2 SNEGSKA (reference sequence). CDR3 coding DNA: TGCAGTGCTAGTACTGGGGACGGTCCCACCGTCACTAATGAAAAACTGTTTTTT. Amino acid sequence: CSASTGDGPTVTNEKLFF.

The V gene is TRBV4-2, the J gene TRBJ2-4, with D tentatively TRBD1 (5 bases). V lost 0 bases and J 1 base, leaving 16 bases between the germline ends. The CDR3 extends over 18 amino acids. The germline V gene has CDR1 LGHNA and CDR2 YNFKEQ. Here the CDR3 DNA reads TGTGCCAGCAGCCAAGATCTGGGAACAGGAGTGGCCAAAAACATTCAGTACTTC. Its translation: CASSQDLGTGVAKNIQYF.

This clonotype has a count of ten or more. The chain employs TRBV7-8 and TRBJ2-7; 7 bases match TRBD1. The CDR3 extends over 14 amino acids. Per germline, CDR1 SGHVS and CDR2 FQNEAQ. V lost 1 base to trimming and J lost 2 bases; unmatched junction nucleotides: 2. Written as DNA, the CDR3 is TGTGCCAGCAGCTTAGGGCAGGGGGCCTACGAGCAGTACTTC. It translates to CASSLGQGAYEQYF.

The chain recombines TRBV9 with TRBJ2-5, with 8 bases fitting TRBD2. The J call is doubtful: the DNA matches TRBJ2-1 better. The CDR3 consists of 16 residues. Germline CDR1 reads SGDLS; CDR2 reads YYNGEE. For the CDR3, the DNA is TGTGCCAGCAGCCCCACGGGGGGGGAAATGAGCAATGAGCAGTTCTTC. Translation gives CASSPTGGEMSNEQFF.

The V and J genes are TRBV7-3 and TRBJ2-1; TRBD2 might be the D (5 bases). This CDR3 spans 12 amino acids. Per germline, CDR1 SGHTA and CDR2 FQGTGA. Trimming removed 2 bases from V and 10 bases from J, with 9 bases in between. CDR3 nucleotide sequence: TGTGCCAGCAGCTTATCGGGATTAGAGCAGTTCTTC. Its protein product is CASSLSGLEQFF.

This clonotype was observed a handful of times. The chain has TRBV28 and TRBJ2-3, with 10 bases lining up with TRBD2. The germline gives CDR1 MDHEN, CDR2 SYDVKM. The CDR3 has 16 amino acids. Trimming at V came to 1 base and at J to 1 base, leaving 2 bases not matched to a gene. The CDR3 loop reads CASSLSGLAGTDTQYF. CDR3 nucleotide sequence: TGTGCCAGCAGTTTATCCGGACTAGCGGGCACAGATACGCAGTATTTT.

The chain couples TRBV24-1 to TRBJ2-2, with 8 bases identical to TRBD1. Germline V gene data show CDR1 as KGHDR and CDR2 as SFDVKD. V shed 4 bases and J 8 bases; nucleotides not matched to a gene: 8. The CDR3 has 15 amino acids. In nucleotides, the CDR3 is TGTGCCACCAGTGAGCCGGGACAGGTTTTTGGGGAGCTGTTTTTT. Amino acids: CATSEPGQVFGELFF.

This clonotype has a handful of counts. This chain joins TRBV7-6 and TRBJ2-3; TRBD2 matches at 9 bases. V trimming: 3 bases; J trimming: 1 base; junction bases outside the gene matches: 20. The CDR3 runs 21 residues. In germline, CDR1 is SGHVS, CDR2 FNYEAQ. The CDR3 here is CASSFSRKASGNLLRTDTQYF. CDR3 nucleotides: TGTGCCAGCAGCTTCTCCCGCAAGGCTAGCGGGAACCTCTTACGCACAGATACGCAGTATTTT.

The chain recombines TRBV20-1 with TRBJ1-4; D is uncertain. V was cut by 2 bases and J by 0 bases, with 4 bases left in between. Germline V CDR1 and CDR2: DFQATT, SNEGSKA (reference sequence). This CDR3 is built from 13 residues. Written as DNA, the CDR3 is TGCAGTGCTAGAAGTACAACTAATGAAAAACTGTTTTTT. This gives the protein CSARSTTNEKLFF.

This clonotype was seen only a few times. The chain combines TRBV4-3 with TRBJ2-1, with TRBD2 identical over 8 bases. The CDR3 runs 17 residues. Looked up from germline, CDR1 is LGHNA and CDR2 is YSLEER. V dropped 2 bases and J dropped 9; count of bases not matched to a gene: 15. The CDR3 protein is CASSQSGRSQRESEQFF. The DNA of the CDR3 is TGCGCCAGCAGCCAATCAGGGAGGTCTCAGCGGGAGAGTGAGCAGTTCTTC.

The chain has TRBV27 and TRBJ2-7, with D perhaps TRBD2 (5 bases). V lost 3 bases, J lost 6 bases, and 15 bases lay in between. This CDR3 spans 14 amino acids. The germline V gene has CDR1 MNHEY and CDR2 SMNVEV (reference sequence). The CDR3: CASSFRGSGGEQYF. CDR3 DNA: TGTGCCAGCAGTTTCCGGGGTTCGGGCGGCGAGCAGTACTTC.

The chain recombines TRBV4-3 with TRBJ2-2, with TRBD1 as a possible D gene (5 bases). Germline V lookup: CDR1 LGHNA, CDR2 YSLEER. V gave up 4 bases and J gave up 2 bases, with 14 bases separating them. The CDR3 length is 16 residues. The CDR3 DNA reads TGCGCCAGCAGCCTCAGGGTGGAGAGCAACACCGGGGAGCTGTTTTTT. This encodes CASSLRVESNTGELFF.